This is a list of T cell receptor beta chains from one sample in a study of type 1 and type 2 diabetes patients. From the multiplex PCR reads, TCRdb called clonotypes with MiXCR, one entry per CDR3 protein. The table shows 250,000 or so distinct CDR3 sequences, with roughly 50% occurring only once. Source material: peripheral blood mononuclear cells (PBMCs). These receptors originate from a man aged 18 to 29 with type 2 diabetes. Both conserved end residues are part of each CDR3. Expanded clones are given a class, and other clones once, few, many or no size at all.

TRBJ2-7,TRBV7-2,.,CASSSLGGPYEQYF
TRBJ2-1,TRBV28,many,CASSRRNEQFF
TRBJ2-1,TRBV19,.,CASSVGGGGYNEQFF
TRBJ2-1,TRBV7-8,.,CASRAYLGAGALDNEQFF
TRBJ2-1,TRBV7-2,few,CASSSRGGPYNEQFF
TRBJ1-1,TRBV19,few,CASSPYRGPNTEAFF
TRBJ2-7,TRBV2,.,CASSAQQGRTYEQYF
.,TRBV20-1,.,CSAPDRSPQTQYF
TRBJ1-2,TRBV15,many,CATSREDRVSVYGYTF
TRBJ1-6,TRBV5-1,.,CASSWGIDWGMGLKSPLHF
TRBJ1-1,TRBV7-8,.,CASSLGLHEAFF
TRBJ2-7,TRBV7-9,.,CASSPRGRSSYEQYF
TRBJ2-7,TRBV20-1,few,CSAGLGLGHAMTREQYF
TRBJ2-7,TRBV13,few,CASSFRDEQYF
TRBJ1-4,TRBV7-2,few,CASRSQGGPNEKLFF
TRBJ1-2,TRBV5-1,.,CASTRQWGQGVNGYTF
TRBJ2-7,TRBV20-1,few,CSASFGGTYEQYF
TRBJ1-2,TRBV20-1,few,CSAARLGKDGYTF
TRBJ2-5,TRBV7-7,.,CASSPDQETQYF
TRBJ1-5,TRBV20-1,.,CSAYRTYNQPQHF
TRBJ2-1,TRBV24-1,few,CATRRDTNNEQFF
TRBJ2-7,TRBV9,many,CASSTDGLGEQYF
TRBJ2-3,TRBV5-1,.,CASSLRGSRVTDTQYF
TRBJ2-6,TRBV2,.,CASSAGQSPGANVLTF
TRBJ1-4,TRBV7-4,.,CASSLARGATNEKLFF
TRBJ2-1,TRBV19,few,CASTGTDNEQFF
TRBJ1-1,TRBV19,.,CASRSGQGARNTEAFF
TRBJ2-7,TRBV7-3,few,CASSPTPSFTYEQYF
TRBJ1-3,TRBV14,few,CASSSRKHSGNTIYF
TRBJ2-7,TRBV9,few,CASSVEGTASYEQYF
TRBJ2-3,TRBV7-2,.,CASSPTDRGGTDTQYF
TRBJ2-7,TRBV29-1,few,CSVVEGAYEQYF
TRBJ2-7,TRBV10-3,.,CAISESRVPPIYEQYF
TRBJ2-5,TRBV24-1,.,CATSEPSGGQETQYF
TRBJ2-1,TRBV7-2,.,CASSRAGGPIEQFF
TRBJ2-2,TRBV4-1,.,CASRQGRVGTGELFF
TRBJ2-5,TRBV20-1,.,CSAISLANAGVETQYF
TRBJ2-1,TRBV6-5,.,CASSYGGDEQFF
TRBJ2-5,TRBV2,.,CATSGRVGVDETQYF
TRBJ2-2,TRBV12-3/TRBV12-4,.,CASSPPAGGTGELFF
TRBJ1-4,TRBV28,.,CASSLQQSNEKLFF
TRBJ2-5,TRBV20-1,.,CSDCDQETQYF
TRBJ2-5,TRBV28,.,CASSSPGAGGETQYF
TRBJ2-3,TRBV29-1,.,CSVHRWGTDTQYF
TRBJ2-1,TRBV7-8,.,CASSLASGGIFDEQFF